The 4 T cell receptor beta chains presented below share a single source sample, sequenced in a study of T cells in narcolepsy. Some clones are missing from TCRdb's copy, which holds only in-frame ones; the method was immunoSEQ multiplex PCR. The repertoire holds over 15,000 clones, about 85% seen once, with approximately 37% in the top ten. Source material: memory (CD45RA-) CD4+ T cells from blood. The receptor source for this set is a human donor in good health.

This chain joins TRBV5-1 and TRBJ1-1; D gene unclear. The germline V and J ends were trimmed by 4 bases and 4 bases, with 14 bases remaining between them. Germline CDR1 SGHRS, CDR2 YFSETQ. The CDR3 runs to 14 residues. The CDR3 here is CASSLATISTEAFF. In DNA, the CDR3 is TGCGCCAGCAGCCTCGCGACTATTAGCACTGAAGCTTTCTTT.

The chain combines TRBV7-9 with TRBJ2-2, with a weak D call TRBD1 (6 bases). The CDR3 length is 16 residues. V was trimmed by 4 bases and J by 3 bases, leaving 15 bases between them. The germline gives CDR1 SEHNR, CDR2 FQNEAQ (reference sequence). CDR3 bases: TGTGCCAGCAGCTCACAGCTCAGGGGCTACACCGGGGAGCTGTTTTTT. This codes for CASSSQLRGYTGELFF.

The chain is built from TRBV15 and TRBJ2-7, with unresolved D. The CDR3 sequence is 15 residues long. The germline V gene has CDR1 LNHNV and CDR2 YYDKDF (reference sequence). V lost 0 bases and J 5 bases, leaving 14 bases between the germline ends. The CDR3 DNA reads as TGTGCCACCAGCAGAGAGGGATCAGCTATTAACGAGCAGTACTTC. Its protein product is CATSREGSAINEQYF.

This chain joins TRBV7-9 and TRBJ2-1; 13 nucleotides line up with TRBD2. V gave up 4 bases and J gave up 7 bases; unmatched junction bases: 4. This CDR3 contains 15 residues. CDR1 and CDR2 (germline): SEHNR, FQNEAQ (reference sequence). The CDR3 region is CASSSTSGRSNEQFF. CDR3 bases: TGTGCCAGCAGCTCGACTAGCGGGAGGTCGAATGAGCAGTTCTTC.